This T cell receptor beta chain derives from a study of T-cell memory formation after mild COVID-19. Turning to the study itself: TCR clusters showed largely donor specificity.

On this clonotype: Its antigen remains unknown.

Study-level results: Shrinking CD4+ clones resided mostly in CM and EM, and CD8+ ones in EMRA. Cross-reactive memory apparently joined, as some responding clones appeared in pre-infection memory.

The CDR3 totals 18 residues. V lost 2 bases, J lost 0 bases, and 11 bases stayed unmatched. CDR1 and CDR2 from the germline V gene are SQVTM and ANQGSEA. Employing constant-segment primers, 5'RACE generated TCR alpha and TCR beta cDNA libraries bearing sample barcodes and UMIs. A single record per CDR3 protein comes from TCRdb applying MiXCR to the 5' RACE reads. The repertoire has fewer than 350,000 distinct CDR3 sequences, roughly an eighth of them found once; the top ten carry 21%. The clonotype was recovered from a man aged 18 to 30 who had mild COVID-19 (a few samples of this study predate the infection). Cell type and time point are not known. This sequence joins TRBV29-1 and TRBJ2-3, with 10 bases identical to TRBD2. The sample taken for sequencing was PBMCs or a T cell subset sorted from them (not recorded which). The CDR3 loop reads CSVENWISGGLSTDTQYF. DNA of the CDR3: TGCAGCGTTGAAAATTGGATTAGCGGGGGGCTAAGCACAGATACGCAGTATTTT.